This TCR beta chain was found in a study of Graves' ophthalmopathy and Graves' hyperthyroidism. CDR1 and CDR2 (germline): SSHAT, FNYEAQ (reference sequence). V was pared by 5 bases and J by 7 bases, with 5 bases of the junction left unmatched. The CDR3 is 12 residues long. TCR beta CDR3 amplification used RNA transcripts. RT-PCR with HTBI primers came first, then second-round multiplex PCR. Each CDR3 protein is one row after TCRdb ran MiXCR on the multiplex PCR reads. The data hold 600,000 to 950,000 distinct CDR3 sequences, with roughly 41% observed a single time. Regarding the study as a whole: It was with about 71% sensitivity and roughly 75% specificity that the model predicted ophthalmopathy progression. Sensitivity of 85% to 90% and specificity of about 81% were achieved when a 13-signature model separated ophthalmopathy from stable hyperthyroidism.

There are many counts of this clonotype. Its antigen is as yet unknown. This chain links TRBV7-7 with TRBJ2-7, with TRBD1 identical over 7 bases. This receptor was identified in an adult man with Graves' ophthalmopathy. The sequenced sample consisted of peripheral blood. CDR3 in amino acids: CASSPTGLEQYF. Here the CDR3 DNA reads TGTGCCAGCAGCCCGACAGGGCTTGAGCAGTACTTC. The full variable domain, completed using reference TRBV7-7 and TRBJ2-7, is GAGVSQSPRYKVTKRGQDVTLRCDPISSHATLYWYQQALGQGPEFLTYFNYEAQPDKSGLPSDRFSAERPEGSISTLTIQRTEQRDSAMYRCASSPTGLEQYFGPGTRLTVT.